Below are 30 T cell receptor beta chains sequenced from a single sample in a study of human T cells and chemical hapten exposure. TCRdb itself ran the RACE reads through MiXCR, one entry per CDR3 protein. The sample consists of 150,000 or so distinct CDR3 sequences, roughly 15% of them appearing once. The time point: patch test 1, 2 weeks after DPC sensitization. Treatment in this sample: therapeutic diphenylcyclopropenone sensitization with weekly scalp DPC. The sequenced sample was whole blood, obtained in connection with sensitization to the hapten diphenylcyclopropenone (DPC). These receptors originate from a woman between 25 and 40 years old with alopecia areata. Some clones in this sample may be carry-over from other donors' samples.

CDR3 residues: CASSFPRQGPTYEQYF. The CDR3 DNA is TGTGCCAGCAGCTTCCCGCGACAGGGACCTACCTACGAGCAGTACTTC. V gene TRBV7-9 combines with J gene TRBJ2-7; TRBD1 matches 7 bases. Trimming cost V 3 bases and J 2 bases; bases outside gene matches: 10. Germline V gene lookup returns CDR1 SEHNR and CDR2 FQNEAQ (reference sequence). This CDR3 spans 16 amino acids.

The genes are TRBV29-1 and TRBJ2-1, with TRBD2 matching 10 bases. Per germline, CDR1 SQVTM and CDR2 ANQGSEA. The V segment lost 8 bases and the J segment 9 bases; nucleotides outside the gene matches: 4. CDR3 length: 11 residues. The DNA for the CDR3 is TGCAGCACGAGGACTAGCGGTGAGCAGTTCTTC. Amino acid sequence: CSTRTSGEQFF.

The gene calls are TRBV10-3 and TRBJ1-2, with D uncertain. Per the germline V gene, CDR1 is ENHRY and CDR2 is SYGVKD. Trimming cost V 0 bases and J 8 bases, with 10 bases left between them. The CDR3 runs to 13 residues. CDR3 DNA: TGTGCCATCAGTGAGTCAGAAGGGAAGGGCTACACCTTC. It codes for CAISESEGKGYTF.

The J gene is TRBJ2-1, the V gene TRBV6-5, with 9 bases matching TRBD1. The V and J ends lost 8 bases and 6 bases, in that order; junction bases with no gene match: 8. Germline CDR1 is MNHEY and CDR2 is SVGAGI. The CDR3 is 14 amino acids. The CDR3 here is CASARDRASNEQFF. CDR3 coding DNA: TGTGCCAGCGCCAGGGACAGGGCCTCCAATGAGCAGTTCTTC.

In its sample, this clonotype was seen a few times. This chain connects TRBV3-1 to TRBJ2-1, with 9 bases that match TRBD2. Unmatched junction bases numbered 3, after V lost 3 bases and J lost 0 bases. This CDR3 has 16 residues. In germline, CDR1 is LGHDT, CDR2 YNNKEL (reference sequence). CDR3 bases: TGTGCCAGCAGCCACCTTAGCGGGAGCTCCTACAATGAGCAGTTCTTC. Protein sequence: CASSHLSGSSYNEQFF.

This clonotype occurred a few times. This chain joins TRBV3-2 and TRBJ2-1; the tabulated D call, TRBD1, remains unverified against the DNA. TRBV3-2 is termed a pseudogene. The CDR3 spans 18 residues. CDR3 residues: CASSQTLNRGPSHNEQFF. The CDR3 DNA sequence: TGTGCCAGCAGCCAAACCCTCAACAGGGGCCCTTCCCACAATGAGCAGTTCTTC.

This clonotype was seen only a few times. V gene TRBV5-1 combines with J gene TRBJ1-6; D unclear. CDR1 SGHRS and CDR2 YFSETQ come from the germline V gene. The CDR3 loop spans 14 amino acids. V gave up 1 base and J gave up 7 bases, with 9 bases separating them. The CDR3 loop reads CASSLRRGNSPLHF. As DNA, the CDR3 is TGCGCCAGCAGCTTGCGACGGGGAAATTCACCCCTCCACTTT.

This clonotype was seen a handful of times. Here the CDR3 DNA reads TGCAGTGCTCCGTCCCTTGGGGCGGTAGGAACTGAAGCTTTCTTT. Its protein product is CSAPSLGAVGTEAFF. J is TRBJ1-1 and V is TRBV20-1; tentative D call: TRBD1 (5 bases). Germline V CDR1 and CDR2: DFQATT, SNEGSKA (reference sequence). This CDR3 is 15 amino acids long. Trimming took 5 bases from V and 5 from J, leaving 21 bases between them.

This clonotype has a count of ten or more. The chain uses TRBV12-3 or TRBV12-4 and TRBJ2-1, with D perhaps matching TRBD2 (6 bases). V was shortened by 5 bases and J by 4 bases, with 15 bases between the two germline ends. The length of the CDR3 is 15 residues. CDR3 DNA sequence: TGTGCCAGCAGTCCGCCGGGACTTAGATACAATGAGCAGTTCTTC. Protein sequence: CASSPPGLRYNEQFF.

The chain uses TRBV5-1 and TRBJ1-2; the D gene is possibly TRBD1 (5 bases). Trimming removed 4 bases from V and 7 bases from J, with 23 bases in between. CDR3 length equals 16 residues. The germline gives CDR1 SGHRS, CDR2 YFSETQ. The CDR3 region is CASSPTGGWGVRGYTF. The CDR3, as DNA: TGCGCCAGCAGCCCCACCGGGGGATGGGGAGTGCGTGGCTACACCTTC.

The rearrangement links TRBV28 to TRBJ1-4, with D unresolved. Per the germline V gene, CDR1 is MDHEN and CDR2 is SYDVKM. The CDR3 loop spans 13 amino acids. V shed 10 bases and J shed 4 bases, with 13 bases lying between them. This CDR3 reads CATIQRNNEKLFF. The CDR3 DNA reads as TGTGCCACCATCCAGAGAAATAATGAAAAACTGTTTTTT.

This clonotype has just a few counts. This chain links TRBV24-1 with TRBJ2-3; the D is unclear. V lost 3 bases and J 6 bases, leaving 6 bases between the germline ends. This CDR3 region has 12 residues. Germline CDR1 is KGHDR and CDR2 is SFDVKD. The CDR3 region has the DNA TGTGCCACCAGTGATCAGGCGGATACGCAGTATTTT. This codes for CATSDQADTQYF.

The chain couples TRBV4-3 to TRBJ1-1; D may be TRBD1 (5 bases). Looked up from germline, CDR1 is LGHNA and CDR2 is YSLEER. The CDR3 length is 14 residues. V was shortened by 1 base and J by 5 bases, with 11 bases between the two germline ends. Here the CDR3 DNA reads TGCGCCAGCAGCCAAGTCATGGGGGGAACTGAAGCTTTCTTT. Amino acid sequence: CASSQVMGGTEAFF.

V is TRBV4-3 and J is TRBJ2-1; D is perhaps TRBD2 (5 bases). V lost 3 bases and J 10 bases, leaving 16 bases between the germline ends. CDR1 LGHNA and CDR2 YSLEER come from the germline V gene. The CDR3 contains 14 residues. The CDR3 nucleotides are TGCGCCAGCAGCCATCTCCCCGGGAACGGCGAGCAGTTCTTC. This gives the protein CASSHLPGNGEQFF.

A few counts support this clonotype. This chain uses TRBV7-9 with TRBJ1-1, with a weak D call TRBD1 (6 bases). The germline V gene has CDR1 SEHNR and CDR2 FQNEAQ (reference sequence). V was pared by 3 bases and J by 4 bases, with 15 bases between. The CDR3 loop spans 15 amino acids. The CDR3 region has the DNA TGTGCCAGCAGCTTTCTTCAGGGGCTAAGCACTGAAGCTTTCTTT. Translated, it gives CASSFLQGLSTEAFF.

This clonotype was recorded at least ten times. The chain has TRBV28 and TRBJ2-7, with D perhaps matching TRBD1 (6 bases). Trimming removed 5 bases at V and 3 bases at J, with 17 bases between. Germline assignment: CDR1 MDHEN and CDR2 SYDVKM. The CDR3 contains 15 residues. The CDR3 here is CASSTPGQPDYEQYF. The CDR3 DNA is TGTGCCAGCAGTACGCCGGGACAACCGGACTACGAGCAGTACTTC.

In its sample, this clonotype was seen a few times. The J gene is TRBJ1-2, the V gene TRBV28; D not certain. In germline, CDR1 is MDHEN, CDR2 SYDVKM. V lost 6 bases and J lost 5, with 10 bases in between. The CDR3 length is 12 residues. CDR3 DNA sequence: TGTGCCAGCAGCTACAACAGTTATGGCTACACCTTC. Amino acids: CASSYNSYGYTF.

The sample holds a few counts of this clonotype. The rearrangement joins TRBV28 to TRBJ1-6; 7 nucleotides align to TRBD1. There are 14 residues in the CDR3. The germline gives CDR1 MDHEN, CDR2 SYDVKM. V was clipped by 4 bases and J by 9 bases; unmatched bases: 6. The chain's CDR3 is CASSYRGLSSPLHF. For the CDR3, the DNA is TGTGCCAGCAGTTACAGGGGACTCTCTTCACCCCTCCACTTT. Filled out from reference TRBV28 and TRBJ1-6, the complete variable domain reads DVKVTQSSRYLVKRTGEKVFLECVQDMDHENMFWYRQDPGLGLRLIYFSYDVKMKEKGDIPEGYSVSREKKERFSLILESASTNQTSMYLCASSYRGLSSPLHFGNGTRLTVT.

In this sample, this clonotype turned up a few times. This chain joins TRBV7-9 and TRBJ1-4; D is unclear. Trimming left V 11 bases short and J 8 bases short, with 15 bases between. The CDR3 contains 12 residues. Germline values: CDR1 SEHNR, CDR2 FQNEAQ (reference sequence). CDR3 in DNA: TGTGCCTCCGGTCGACCCGGCGAAAAACTGTTTTTT. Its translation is CASGRPGEKLFF.

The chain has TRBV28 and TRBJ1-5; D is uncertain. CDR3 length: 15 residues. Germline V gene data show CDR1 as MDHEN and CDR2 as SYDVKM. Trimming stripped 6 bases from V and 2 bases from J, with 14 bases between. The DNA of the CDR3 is TGTGCCAGCAGACGTACGTTTTTTGGCAATCAGCCCCAGCATTTT. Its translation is CASRRTFFGNQPQHF. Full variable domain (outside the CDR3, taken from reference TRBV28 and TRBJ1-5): DVKVTQSSRYLVKRTGEKVFLECVQDMDHENMFWYRQDPGLGLRLIYFSYDVKMKEKGDIPEGYSVSREKKERFSLILESASTNQTSMYLCASRRTFFGNQPQHFGDGTRLSIL.

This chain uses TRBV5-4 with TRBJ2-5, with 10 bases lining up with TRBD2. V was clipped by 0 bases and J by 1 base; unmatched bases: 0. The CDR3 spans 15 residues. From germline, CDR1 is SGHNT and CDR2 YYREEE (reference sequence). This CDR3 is CASSLASGGQETQYF. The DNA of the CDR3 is TGTGCCAGCAGCTTGGCTAGCGGGGGCCAAGAGACCCAGTACTTC.

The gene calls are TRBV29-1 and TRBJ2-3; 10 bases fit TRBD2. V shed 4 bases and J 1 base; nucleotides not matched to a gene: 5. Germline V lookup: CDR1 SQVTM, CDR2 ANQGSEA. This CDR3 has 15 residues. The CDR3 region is CSVGGAGGGTDTQYF. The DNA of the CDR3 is TGCAGCGTTGGAGGAGCGGGGGGGGGCACAGATACGCAGTATTTT.

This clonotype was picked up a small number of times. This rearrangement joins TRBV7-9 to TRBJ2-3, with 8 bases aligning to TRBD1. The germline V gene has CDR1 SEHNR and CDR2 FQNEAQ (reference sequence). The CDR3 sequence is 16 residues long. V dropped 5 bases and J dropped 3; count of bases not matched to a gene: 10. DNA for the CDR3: TGTGCCAGCAGCCTCGGACAGGGCCAGGAAACAGATACGCAGTATTTT. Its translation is CASSLGQGQETDTQYF.

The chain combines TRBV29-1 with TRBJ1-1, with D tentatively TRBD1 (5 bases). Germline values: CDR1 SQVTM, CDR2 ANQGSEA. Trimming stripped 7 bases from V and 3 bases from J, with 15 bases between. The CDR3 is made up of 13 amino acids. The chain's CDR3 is CSASTDRYTEAFF. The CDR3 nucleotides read TGCAGCGCCTCGACAGACCGCTACACTGAAGCTTTCTTT.

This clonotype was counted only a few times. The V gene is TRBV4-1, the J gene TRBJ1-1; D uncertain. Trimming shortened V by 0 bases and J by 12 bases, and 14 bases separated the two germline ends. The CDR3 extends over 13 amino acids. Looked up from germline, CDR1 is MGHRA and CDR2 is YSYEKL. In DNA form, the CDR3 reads TGCGCCAGCAGCCAAGATTGGGAAGGGTTTTCTTTCTTT. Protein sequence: CASSQDWEGFSFF.

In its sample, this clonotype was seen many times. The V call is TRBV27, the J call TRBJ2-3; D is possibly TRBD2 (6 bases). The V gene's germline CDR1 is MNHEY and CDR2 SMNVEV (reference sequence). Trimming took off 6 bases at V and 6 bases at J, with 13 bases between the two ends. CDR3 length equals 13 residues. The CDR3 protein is CASRLTGGDTQYF. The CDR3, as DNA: TGTGCCAGCAGGCTGACTGGGGGGGATACGCAGTATTTT.

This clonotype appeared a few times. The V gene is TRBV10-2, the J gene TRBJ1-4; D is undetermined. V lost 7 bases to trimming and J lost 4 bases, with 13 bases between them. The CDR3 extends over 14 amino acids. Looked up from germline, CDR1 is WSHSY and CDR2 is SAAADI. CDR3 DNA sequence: TGCGCCAGCACTATGGTTGGGTTTAATGAAAAACTGTTTTTT. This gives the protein CASTMVGFNEKLFF.

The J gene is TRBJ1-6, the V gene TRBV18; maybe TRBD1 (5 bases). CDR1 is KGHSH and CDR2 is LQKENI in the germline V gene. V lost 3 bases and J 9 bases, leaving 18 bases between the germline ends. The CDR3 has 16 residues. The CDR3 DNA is TGTGCCAGCTCACCTCAGGGTGTCCCAGTGACTTCACCCCTCCACTTT. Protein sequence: CASSPQGVPVTSPLHF. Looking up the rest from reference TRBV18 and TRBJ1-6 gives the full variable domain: NAGVMQNPRHLVRRRGQEARLRCSPMKGHSHVYWYRQLPEEGLKFMVYLQKENIIDESGMPKERFSAEFPKEGPSILRIQQVVRGDSAAYFCASSPQGVPVTSPLHFGNGTRLTVT.

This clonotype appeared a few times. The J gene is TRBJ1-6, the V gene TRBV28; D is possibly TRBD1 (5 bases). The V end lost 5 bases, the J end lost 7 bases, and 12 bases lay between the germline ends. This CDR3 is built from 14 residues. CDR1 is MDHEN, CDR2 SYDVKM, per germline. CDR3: CASSPSTGNSPLHF. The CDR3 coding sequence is TGTGCCAGCAGTCCAAGTACAGGAAATTCACCCCTCCACTTT.

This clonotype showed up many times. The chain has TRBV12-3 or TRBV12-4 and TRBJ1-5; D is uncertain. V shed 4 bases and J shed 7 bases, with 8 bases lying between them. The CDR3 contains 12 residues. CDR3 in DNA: TGTGCCAGCAGTTCCCAGGACCAGCCCCAGCATTTT. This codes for CASSSQDQPQHF.